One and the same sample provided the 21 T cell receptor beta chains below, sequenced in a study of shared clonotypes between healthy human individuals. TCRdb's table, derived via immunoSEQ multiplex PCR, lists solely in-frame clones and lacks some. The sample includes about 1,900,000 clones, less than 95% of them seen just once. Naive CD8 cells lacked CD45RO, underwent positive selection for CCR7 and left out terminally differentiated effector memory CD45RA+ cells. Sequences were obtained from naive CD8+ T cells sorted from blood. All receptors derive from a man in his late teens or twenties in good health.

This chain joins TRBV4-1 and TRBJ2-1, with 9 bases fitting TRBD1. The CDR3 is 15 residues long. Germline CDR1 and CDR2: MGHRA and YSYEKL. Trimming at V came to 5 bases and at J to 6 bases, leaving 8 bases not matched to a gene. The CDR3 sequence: CASSYFVGQGNEQFF. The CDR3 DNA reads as TGCGCCAGCAGCTACTTCGTGGGACAGGGCAATGAGCAGTTCTTC.

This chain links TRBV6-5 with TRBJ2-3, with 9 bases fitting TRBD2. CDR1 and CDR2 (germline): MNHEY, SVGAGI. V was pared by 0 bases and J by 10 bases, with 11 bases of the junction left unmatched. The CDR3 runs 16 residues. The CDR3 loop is CASSYSGLAPYGAQYF. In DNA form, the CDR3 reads TGTGCCAGCAGTTACTCCGGACTAGCGCCCTACGGAGCGCAGTATTTT.

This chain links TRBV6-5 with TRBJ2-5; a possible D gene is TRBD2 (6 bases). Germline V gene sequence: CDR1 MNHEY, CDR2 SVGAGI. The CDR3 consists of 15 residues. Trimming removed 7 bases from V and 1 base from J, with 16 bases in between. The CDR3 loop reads CASTDLLASQETQYF. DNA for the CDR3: TGTGCCAGCACCGACCTCCTAGCGAGCCAAGAGACCCAGTACTTC.

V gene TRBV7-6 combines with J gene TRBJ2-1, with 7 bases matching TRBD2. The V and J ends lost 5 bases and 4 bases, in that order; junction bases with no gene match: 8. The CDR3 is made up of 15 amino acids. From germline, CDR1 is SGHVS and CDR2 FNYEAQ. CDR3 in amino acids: CASSQTSGAYNEQFF. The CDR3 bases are TGTGCCAGCAGCCAAACCAGCGGGGCGTACAATGAGCAGTTCTTC.

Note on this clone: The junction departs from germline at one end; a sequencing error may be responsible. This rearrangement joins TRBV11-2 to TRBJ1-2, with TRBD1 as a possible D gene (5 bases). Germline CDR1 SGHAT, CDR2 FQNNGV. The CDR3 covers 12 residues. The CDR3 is CASSSGAARLLF. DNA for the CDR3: TGTGCCAGCAGCTCCGGGGCCGCCAGACTTCTCTTC.

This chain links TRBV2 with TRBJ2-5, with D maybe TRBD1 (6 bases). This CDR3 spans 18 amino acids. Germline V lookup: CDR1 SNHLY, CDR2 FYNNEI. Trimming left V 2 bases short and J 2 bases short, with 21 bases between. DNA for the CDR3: TGTGCCAGCAGTGAAAGGGGTGGGGGCTCATACAGTCAAGAGACCCAGTACTTC. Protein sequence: CASSERGGGSYSQETQYF.

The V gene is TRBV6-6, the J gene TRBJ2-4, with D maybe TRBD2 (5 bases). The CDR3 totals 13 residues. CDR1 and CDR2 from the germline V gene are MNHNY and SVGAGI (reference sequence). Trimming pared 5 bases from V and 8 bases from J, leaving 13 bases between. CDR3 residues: CASSLGMRDIQYF. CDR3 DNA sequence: TGTGCCAGCAGTCTGGGGATGAGGGACATTCAGTACTTC.

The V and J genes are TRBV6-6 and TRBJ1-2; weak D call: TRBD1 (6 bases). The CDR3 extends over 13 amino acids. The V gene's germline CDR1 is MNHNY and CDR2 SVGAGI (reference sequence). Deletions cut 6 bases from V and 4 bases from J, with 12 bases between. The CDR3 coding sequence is TGTGCCAGCAGGCCGGACAGTCCCTATGGCTACACCTTC. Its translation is CASRPDSPYGYTF.

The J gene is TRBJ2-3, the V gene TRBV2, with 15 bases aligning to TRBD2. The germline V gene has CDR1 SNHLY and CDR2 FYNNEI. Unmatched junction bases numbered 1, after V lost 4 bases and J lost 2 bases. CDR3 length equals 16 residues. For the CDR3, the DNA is TGTGCCAGCAGTGGGACTAGCGGGGGGGTCACAGATACGCAGTATTTT. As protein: CASSGTSGGVTDTQYF.

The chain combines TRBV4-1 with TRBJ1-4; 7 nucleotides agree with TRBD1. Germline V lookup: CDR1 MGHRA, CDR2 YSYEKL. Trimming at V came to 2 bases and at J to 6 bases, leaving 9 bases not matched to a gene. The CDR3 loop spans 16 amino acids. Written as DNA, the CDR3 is TGCGCCAGCAGCCAAAGGACGGGACAGTTGGATGAAAAACTGTTTTTT. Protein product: CASSQRTGQLDEKLFF.

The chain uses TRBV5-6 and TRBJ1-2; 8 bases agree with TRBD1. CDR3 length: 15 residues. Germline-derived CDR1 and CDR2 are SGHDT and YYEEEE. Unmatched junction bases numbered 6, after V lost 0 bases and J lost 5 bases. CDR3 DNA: TGTGCCAGCAGCTTGGGCAGGGGGCATGGTTATGGCTACACCTTC. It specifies CASSLGRGHGYGYTF.

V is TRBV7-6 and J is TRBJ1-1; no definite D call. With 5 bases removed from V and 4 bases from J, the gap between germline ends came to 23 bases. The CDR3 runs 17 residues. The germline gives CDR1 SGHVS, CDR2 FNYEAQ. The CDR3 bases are TGTGCCAGCAGCCCACAGAGACCTCCACTTAGGAGCACTGAAGCTTTCTTT. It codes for CASSPQRPPLRSTEAFF.

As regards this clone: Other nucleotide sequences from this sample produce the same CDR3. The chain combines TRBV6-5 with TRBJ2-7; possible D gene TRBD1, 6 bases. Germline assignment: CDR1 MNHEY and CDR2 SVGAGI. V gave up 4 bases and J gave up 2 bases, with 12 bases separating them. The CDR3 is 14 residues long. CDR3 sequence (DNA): TGTGCCAGCAGTTCCCTACAGGGAGCCTACGAGCAGTACTTC. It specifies CASSSLQGAYEQYF.

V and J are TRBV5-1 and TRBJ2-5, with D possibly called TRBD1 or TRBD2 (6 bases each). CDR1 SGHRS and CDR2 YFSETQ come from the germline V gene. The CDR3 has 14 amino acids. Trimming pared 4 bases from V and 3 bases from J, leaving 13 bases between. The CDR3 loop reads CASSVLRGEETQYF. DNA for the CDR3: TGCGCCAGCAGCGTCCTTAGGGGGGAAGAGACCCAGTACTTC.

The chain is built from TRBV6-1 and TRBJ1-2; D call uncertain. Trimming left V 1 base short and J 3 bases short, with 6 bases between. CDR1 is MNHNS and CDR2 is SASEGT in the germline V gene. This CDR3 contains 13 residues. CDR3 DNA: TGTGCCAGCAGTGAAGAGTTGTACTATGGCTACACCTTC. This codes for CASSEELYYGYTF.

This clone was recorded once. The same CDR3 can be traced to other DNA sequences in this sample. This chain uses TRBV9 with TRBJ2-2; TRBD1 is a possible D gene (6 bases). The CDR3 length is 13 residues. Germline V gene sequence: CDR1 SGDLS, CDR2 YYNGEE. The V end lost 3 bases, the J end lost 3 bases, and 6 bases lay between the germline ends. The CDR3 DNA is TGTGCCAGCAGCGGGACAGACACCGGGGAGCTGTTTTTT. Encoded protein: CASSGTDTGELFF.

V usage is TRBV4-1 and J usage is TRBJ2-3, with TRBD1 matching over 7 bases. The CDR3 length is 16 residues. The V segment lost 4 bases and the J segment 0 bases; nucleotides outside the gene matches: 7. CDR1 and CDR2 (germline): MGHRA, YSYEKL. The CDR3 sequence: CASSPGTGDSTDTQYF. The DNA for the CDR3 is TGCGCCAGCAGCCCCGGAACAGGGGACAGCACAGATACGCAGTATTTT.

The CDR3 here is CSVDRSGYGYTF. Written as DNA, the CDR3 is TGCAGCGTTGACAGGTCGGGCTATGGCTACACCTTC. The V gene is TRBV29-1, the J gene TRBJ1-2, with D uncertain. The CDR3 loop spans 12 amino acids. Germline V gene data show CDR1 as SQVTM and CDR2 as ANQGSEA. V gave up 3 bases and J gave up 4 bases, with 9 bases separating them.

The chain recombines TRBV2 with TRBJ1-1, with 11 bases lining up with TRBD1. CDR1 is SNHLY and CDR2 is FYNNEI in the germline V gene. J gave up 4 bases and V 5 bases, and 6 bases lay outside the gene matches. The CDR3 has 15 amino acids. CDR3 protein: CASSWGQGGSTEAFF. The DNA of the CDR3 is TGTGCCAGCAGTTGGGGACAGGGGGGGTCCACTGAAGCTTTCTTT.

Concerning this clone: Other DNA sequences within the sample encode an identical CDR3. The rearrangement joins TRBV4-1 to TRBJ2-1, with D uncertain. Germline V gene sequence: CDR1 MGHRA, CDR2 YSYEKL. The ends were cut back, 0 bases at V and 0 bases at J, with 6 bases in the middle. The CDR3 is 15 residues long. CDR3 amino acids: CASSQEPSSYNEQFF. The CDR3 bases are TGCGCCAGCAGCCAAGAGCCAAGCTCCTACAATGAGCAGTTCTTC.

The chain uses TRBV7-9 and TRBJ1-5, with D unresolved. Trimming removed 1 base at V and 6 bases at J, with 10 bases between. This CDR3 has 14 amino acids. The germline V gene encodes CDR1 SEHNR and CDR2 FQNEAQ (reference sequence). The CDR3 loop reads CASSLGAEGQPQHF. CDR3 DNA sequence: TGTGCCAGCAGCTTAGGTGCGGAGGGTCAGCCCCAGCATTTT.